Shown below are 28 T cell receptor beta chains from a single sample sequenced in a study of blood T cell repertoires in COVID-19 (dated by TCRdb to between 2020 and 2021). Preparation of the library involved the immunoSEQ multiplex PCR assay. Not all clones reach the TCRdb copy of this immuneACCESS table, which keeps in-frame sequences only. Checked studies attribute under half of the gap to unresolved V genes and leave the rest unexplained. The sample table shows about 150,000 clones, and around 90% are seen once. The ten largest clonotypes hold 4% of the sample. The material sequenced was PBMCs or T cells enriched from blood (not recorded which). The receptors stem from a middle-aged woman who had been exposed to COVID-19.

The rearrangement links TRBV6-1 to TRBJ2-3; D perhaps matches TRBD2 (5 bases). The germline V and J ends were trimmed by 2 bases and 2 bases, with 14 bases remaining between them. CDR3 size: 16 residues. The germline V gene has CDR1 MNHNS and CDR2 SASEGT. CDR3 bases: TGTGCCAGCAGTGAATCGTGGGAGACCGACACAGATACGCAGTATTTT. Amino acid sequence: CASSESWETDTDTQYF.

The rearrangement uses TRBV5-1 and TRBJ1-2, with D perhaps matching TRBD1 (6 bases). V shed 0 bases and J shed 7 bases, with 10 bases lying between them. Germline loops: CDR1 SGHRS, CDR2 YFSETQ. CDR3 size: 13 residues. CDR3 region: CASSLAQGSGYTF. DNA of the CDR3: TGCGCCAGCAGCTTGGCGCAGGGGTCTGGCTACACCTTC. The whole variable domain, filled in from reference TRBV5-1 and TRBJ1-2, reads KAGVTQTPRYLIKTRGQQVTLSCSPISGHRSVSWYQQTPGQGLQFLFEYFSETQRNKGNFPGRFSGRQFSNSRSEMNVSTLELGDSALYLCASSLAQGSGYTFGSGTRLTVV.

The genes are TRBV7-3 and TRBJ2-2; the D gene is possibly TRBD2 (5 bases). The germline V gene has CDR1 SGHTA and CDR2 FQGTGA. V was cut by 5 bases and J by 1 base, with 14 bases left in between. The CDR3 length is 16 residues. The CDR3 sequence is CASSPRGQENTGELFF. Written as DNA, the CDR3 is TGTGCCAGCAGCCCCCGAGGGCAGGAGAACACCGGGGAGCTGTTTTTT.

V gene TRBV4-3 combines with J gene TRBJ1-1, with a tentative D call TRBD1 (6 bases). The V end was cut by 3 bases, the J end by 6 bases, with 17 bases between. Germline lookup yields CDR1 LGHNA and CDR2 YSLEER. This CDR3 spans 15 amino acids. This CDR3 is CASSQGHLSVAEAFF. The DNA for the CDR3 is TGCGCCAGCAGCCAGGGACACTTAAGTGTCGCTGAAGCTTTCTTT.

The chain links TRBV7-3 to TRBJ2-3; D call uncertain. V dropped 4 bases and J dropped 6 bases, with 11 bases sitting between them. The V gene's germline CDR1 is SGHTA and CDR2 FQGTGA. CDR3 length equals 13 residues. The CDR3 protein is CASSSFSGDTQYF. As DNA, the CDR3 is TGTGCCAGCAGCTCGTTTTCCGGGGATACGCAGTATTTT.

This chain uses TRBV10-1 with TRBJ2-1, with D possibly TRBD1 on 5 matching bases. V lost 2 bases and J 6 bases, leaving 8 bases between the germline ends. This CDR3 contains 13 residues. Germline V lookup: CDR1 WNHNN, CDR2 SYGVQD (reference sequence). CDR3 in DNA: TGCGCCAGCAGTGAGGACAGAATCAATGAGCAGTTCTTC. This gives the protein CASSEDRINEQFF.

The chain joins TRBV5-6 to TRBJ2-7; 7 positions agree with TRBD1. The CDR3 contains 14 residues. After removal of 6 bases from V and 6 bases from J, the junction contained 12 bases not matched to a gene. The germline gives CDR1 SGHDT, CDR2 YYEEEE. The CDR3 DNA follows: TGTGCCAGCACCCTTGACAGGGTGACTGGCGAGCAGTACTTC. This codes for CASTLDRVTGEQYF.

The CDR3 DNA sequence: TGTGCCAGCATCCGGACAGGCGGAAACACCATATATTTT. It codes for CASIRTGGNTIYF. V and J are TRBV12-3 or TRBV12-4 and TRBJ1-3; the match to TRBD1 covers 7 bases. V lost 7 bases, J lost 4 bases, and 4 bases stayed unmatched. The CDR3 length is 13 residues.

V usage is TRBV28 and J usage is TRBJ2-2, with 7 positions matching TRBD1. The ends lost 2 bases at V and 6 bases at J; junction bases unmatched: 6. Germline assignment: CDR1 MDHEN and CDR2 SYDVKM. The CDR3 extends over 15 amino acids. CDR3 bases: TGTGCCAGCAGTTTAAGTCAGGGGGTGCCCGGGGAGCTGTTTTTT. Amino acid sequence: CASSLSQGVPGELFF. Based on the CDR3 plus reference TRBV28 and TRBJ2-2, the full variable domain is DVKVTQSSRYLVKRTGEKVFLECVQDMDHENMFWYRQDPGLGLRLIYFSYDVKMKEKGDIPEGYSVSREKKERFSLILESASTNQTSMYLCASSLSQGVPGELFFGEGSRLTVL.

This chain connects TRBV19 to TRBJ1-5; 11 positions agree with TRBD1. This CDR3 spans 18 amino acids. The V gene's germline CDR1 is LNHDA and CDR2 SQIVND (reference sequence). V lost 8 bases, J lost 8 bases, and 20 bases stayed unmatched. The CDR3 loop is CASVSASSIRGQGEPQHF. The CDR3 nucleotides read TGTGCCAGTGTGTCAGCCAGTAGTATCAGGGGACAGGGGGAGCCCCAGCATTTT.

This clone was seen only a few times. The chain employs TRBV10-1 and TRBJ2-7, with D possibly being TRBD1 (6 bases). CDR1 WNHNN and CDR2 SYGVQD come from the germline V gene (reference sequence). V lost 5 bases, J lost 0 bases, and 14 bases lay in between. This CDR3 is 15 amino acids long. CDR3 in amino acids: CASSSGQPSSYEQYF. The CDR3 region has the DNA TGCGCCAGCAGTTCTGGACAGCCTAGCTCCTACGAGCAGTACTTC.

The rearrangement uses TRBV6-5 and TRBJ2-2; D perhaps matches TRBD2 (5 bases). CDR3 length: 12 amino acids. From germline, CDR1 is MNHEY and CDR2 SVGAGI. Trimming took 6 bases from V and 3 from J, leaving 5 bases between them. CDR3 DNA: TGTGCCAGCAGGGACTACACCGGGGAGCTGTTTTTT. Encoded protein: CASRDYTGELFF.

The chain combines TRBV18 with TRBJ1-1; TRBD1 matches at 11 bases. The CDR3 sequence is 16 residues long. Per germline, CDR1 KGHSH and CDR2 LQKENI. The J segment lost 6 bases and the V segment lost 0 bases, leaving 6 bases of the junction unmatched. CDR3 sequence (DNA): TGTGCCAGCTCACCACCGGTGGGGGGACAGGGGGCTGAAGCTTTCTTT. It yields the protein CASSPPVGGQGAEAFF.

The DNA for the CDR3 is TGTGCCAGTAGTTTCCTTACAGATACGCAGTATTTT. Protein product: CASSFLTDTQYF. The chain carries TRBV19 and TRBJ2-3; D not certain. CDR3 length equals 12 residues. Between the trimmed V and J ends, which lost 5 bases and 3 bases, there was a span of 6 bases. Per the germline V gene, CDR1 is LNHDA and CDR2 is SQIVND (reference sequence).

The chain combines TRBV7-3 with TRBJ1-3; perhaps TRBD1 as D (6 bases). Germline V gene data show CDR1 as SGHTA and CDR2 as FQGTGA. The CDR3 totals 16 residues. Trimming removed 0 bases from V and 0 bases from J, with 9 bases in between. DNA of the CDR3: TGTGCCAGCAGCTTAACGTCAGGGGACTCTGGAAACACCATATATTTT. Protein sequence: CASSLTSGDSGNTIYF. The complete variable domain, with remaining parts taken from reference TRBV7-3 and TRBJ1-3, reads GAGVSQTPSNKVTEKGKYVELRCDPISGHTALYWYRQSLGQGPEFLIYFQGTGAADDSGLPNDRFFAVRPEGSVSTLKIQRTERGDSAVYLCASSLTSGDSGNTIYFGEGSWLTVV.

This sequence joins TRBV6-5 and TRBJ1-1, with TRBD1 identical over 9 bases. Trimming took 6 bases from V and 4 from J; bases not matched to a gene: 9. This CDR3 is 15 amino acids long. Germline V gene sequence: CDR1 MNHEY, CDR2 SVGAGI. The CDR3 spells CASSPVDRGGTEAFF. CDR3 DNA sequence: TGTGCCAGCAGCCCCGTCGACAGGGGGGGCACTGAAGCTTTCTTT.

This clone showed up just once. The chain employs TRBV11-3 and TRBJ2-6; D is uncertain. Trimming took 1 base from V and 0 from J, leaving 4 bases between them. The CDR3 has 15 residues. CDR1 and CDR2 from the germline V gene are SGHNT and YENEEA. The CDR3 here is CASSLGASGANVLTF. The CDR3 bases are TGTGCCAGCAGCTTAGGGGCCTCTGGGGCCAACGTCCTGACTTTC.

The chain employs TRBV5-8 and TRBJ1-2, with TRBD1 matching over 7 bases. The germline gives CDR1 SGHTS, CDR2 YDEGEE. CDR3 length equals 16 residues. Trimming cost V 4 bases and J 4 bases; bases outside gene matches: 13. The CDR3 DNA sequence: TGTGCCAGCAGCGAAACCCTTTATGGGACAGTCTATGGCTACACCTTC. This encodes CASSETLYGTVYGYTF. Variable domain in full (rest from reference TRBV5-8 and TRBJ1-2): EAGVTQSPTHLIKTRGQQATLRCSPISGHTSVYWYQQALGLGLQFLLWYDEGEERNRGNFPPRFSGRQFPNYSSELNVNALELEDSALYLCASSETLYGTVYGYTFGSGTRLTVV.

This sequence joins TRBV2 and TRBJ1-2; D is possibly TRBD1 (6 bases). The CDR3 sequence is 14 residues long. Trimming took off 5 bases at V and 1 base at J, with 11 bases between the two ends. Germline values: CDR1 SNHLY, CDR2 FYNNEI. The CDR3 here is CASSSSQGNYGYTF. The CDR3 DNA is TGTGCCAGCAGTTCTTCACAGGGTAACTATGGCTACACCTTC.

The chain uses TRBV5-4 and TRBJ2-1; weak D call: TRBD1 (6 bases). The germline gives CDR1 SGHNT, CDR2 YYREEE (reference sequence). CDR3 length: 14 amino acids. Trimming removed 4 bases from V and 7 bases from J, with 15 bases in between. The DNA of the CDR3 is TGTGCCAGCAGCCCTGGGGGCGCGCTAAATGAGCAGTTCTTC. It yields the protein CASSPGGALNEQFF.

This clone was detected only a few times. Distinct nucleotide sequences in the sample also encode this CDR3. This chain connects TRBV2 to TRBJ2-3; D unclear. The germline V gene encodes CDR1 SNHLY and CDR2 FYNNEI. The CDR3 loop spans 14 amino acids. V lost 2 bases to trimming and J lost 0 bases, with 6 bases between them. The CDR3 bases are TGTGCCAGCAGTGAACTCTCTAGCACAGATACGCAGTATTTT. Its translation: CASSELSSTDTQYF.

The genes are TRBV27 and TRBJ2-2, with D unclear. Per germline, CDR1 MNHEY and CDR2 SMNVEV (reference sequence). V gave up 0 bases and J gave up 1 base, with 3 bases separating them. This CDR3 comprises 14 residues. CDR3 DNA: TGTGCCAGCAGTTTATCCCAGAACACCGGGGAGCTGTTTTTT. Its translation: CASSLSQNTGELFF.

The J gene is TRBJ2-1, the V gene TRBV5-6, with D hard to call. Germline V lookup: CDR1 SGHDT, CDR2 YYEEEE. V gave up 0 bases and J gave up 8 bases, with 9 bases separating them. There are 13 residues in the CDR3. CDR3 loop: CASSLVTFDEQFF. The DNA for the CDR3 is TGTGCCAGCAGCTTGGTCACATTCGATGAGCAGTTCTTC.

The J gene is TRBJ2-7, the V gene TRBV18, with 9 bases identical to TRBD1. Trimming at V came to 6 bases and at J to 5 bases, leaving 8 bases not matched to a gene. From germline, CDR1 is KGHSH and CDR2 LQKENI. The CDR3 has 14 residues. Here the CDR3 reads CASSPGTGRNEQYF. In DNA, the CDR3 is TGTGCCAGCTCCCCCGGGACAGGGAGGAACGAGCAGTACTTC.

J is TRBJ1-1 and V is TRBV28; 7 bases match TRBD1. CDR1 is MDHEN and CDR2 is SYDVKM in the germline V gene. The CDR3 is 16 amino acids. The junction had 10 bases not matched to a gene; V was cut back by 5 bases and J by 1 base. The CDR3 bases are TGTGCCAGCAGTAGGACAGGAAGGCTGGGGAACACTGAAGCTTTCTTT. It is translated as CASSRTGRLGNTEAFF. Drawing the rest from reference TRBV28 and TRBJ1-1, the complete variable domain is DVKVTQSSRYLVKRTGEKVFLECVQDMDHENMFWYRQDPGLGLRLIYFSYDVKMKEKGDIPEGYSVSREKKERFSLILESASTNQTSMYLCASSRTGRLGNTEAFFGQGTRLTVV.

The sample holds one count of this clone. The chain recombines TRBV27 with TRBJ1-2; tentatively, D is TRBD1 (5 bases). This CDR3 spans 15 amino acids. The V end lost 6 bases, the J end lost 6 bases, and 20 bases lay between the germline ends. CDR1 and CDR2 (germline): MNHEY, SMNVEV (reference sequence). The CDR3 bases are TGTGCCAGCAGGTCCGTGCGGGCGGGGGGGGATGGCTACACCTTC. Amino acid sequence: CASRSVRAGGDGYTF.

The chain joins TRBV5-6 to TRBJ2-7; maybe TRBD1 (6 bases). The CDR3 is made up of 16 amino acids. CDR1 is SGHDT and CDR2 is YYEEEE in the germline V gene. The V and J ends lost 3 bases and 3 bases respectively, with 19 bases between them. CDR3 nucleotide sequence: TGTGCCAGCAGCTCTGGGGGCGGAGTATTTATCTACGAGCAGTACTTC. This translates into CASSSGGGVFIYEQYF.

This chain joins TRBV6-5 and TRBJ1-1, with D perhaps TRBD1 (5 bases). Germline assignment: CDR1 MNHEY and CDR2 SVGAGI. The ends were cut back, 5 bases at V and 7 bases at J, with 11 bases in the middle. The CDR3 extends over 12 amino acids. The chain's CDR3 is CASSTGGIEAFF. DNA of the CDR3: TGTGCCAGCAGTACGGGGGGGATTGAAGCTTTCTTT.